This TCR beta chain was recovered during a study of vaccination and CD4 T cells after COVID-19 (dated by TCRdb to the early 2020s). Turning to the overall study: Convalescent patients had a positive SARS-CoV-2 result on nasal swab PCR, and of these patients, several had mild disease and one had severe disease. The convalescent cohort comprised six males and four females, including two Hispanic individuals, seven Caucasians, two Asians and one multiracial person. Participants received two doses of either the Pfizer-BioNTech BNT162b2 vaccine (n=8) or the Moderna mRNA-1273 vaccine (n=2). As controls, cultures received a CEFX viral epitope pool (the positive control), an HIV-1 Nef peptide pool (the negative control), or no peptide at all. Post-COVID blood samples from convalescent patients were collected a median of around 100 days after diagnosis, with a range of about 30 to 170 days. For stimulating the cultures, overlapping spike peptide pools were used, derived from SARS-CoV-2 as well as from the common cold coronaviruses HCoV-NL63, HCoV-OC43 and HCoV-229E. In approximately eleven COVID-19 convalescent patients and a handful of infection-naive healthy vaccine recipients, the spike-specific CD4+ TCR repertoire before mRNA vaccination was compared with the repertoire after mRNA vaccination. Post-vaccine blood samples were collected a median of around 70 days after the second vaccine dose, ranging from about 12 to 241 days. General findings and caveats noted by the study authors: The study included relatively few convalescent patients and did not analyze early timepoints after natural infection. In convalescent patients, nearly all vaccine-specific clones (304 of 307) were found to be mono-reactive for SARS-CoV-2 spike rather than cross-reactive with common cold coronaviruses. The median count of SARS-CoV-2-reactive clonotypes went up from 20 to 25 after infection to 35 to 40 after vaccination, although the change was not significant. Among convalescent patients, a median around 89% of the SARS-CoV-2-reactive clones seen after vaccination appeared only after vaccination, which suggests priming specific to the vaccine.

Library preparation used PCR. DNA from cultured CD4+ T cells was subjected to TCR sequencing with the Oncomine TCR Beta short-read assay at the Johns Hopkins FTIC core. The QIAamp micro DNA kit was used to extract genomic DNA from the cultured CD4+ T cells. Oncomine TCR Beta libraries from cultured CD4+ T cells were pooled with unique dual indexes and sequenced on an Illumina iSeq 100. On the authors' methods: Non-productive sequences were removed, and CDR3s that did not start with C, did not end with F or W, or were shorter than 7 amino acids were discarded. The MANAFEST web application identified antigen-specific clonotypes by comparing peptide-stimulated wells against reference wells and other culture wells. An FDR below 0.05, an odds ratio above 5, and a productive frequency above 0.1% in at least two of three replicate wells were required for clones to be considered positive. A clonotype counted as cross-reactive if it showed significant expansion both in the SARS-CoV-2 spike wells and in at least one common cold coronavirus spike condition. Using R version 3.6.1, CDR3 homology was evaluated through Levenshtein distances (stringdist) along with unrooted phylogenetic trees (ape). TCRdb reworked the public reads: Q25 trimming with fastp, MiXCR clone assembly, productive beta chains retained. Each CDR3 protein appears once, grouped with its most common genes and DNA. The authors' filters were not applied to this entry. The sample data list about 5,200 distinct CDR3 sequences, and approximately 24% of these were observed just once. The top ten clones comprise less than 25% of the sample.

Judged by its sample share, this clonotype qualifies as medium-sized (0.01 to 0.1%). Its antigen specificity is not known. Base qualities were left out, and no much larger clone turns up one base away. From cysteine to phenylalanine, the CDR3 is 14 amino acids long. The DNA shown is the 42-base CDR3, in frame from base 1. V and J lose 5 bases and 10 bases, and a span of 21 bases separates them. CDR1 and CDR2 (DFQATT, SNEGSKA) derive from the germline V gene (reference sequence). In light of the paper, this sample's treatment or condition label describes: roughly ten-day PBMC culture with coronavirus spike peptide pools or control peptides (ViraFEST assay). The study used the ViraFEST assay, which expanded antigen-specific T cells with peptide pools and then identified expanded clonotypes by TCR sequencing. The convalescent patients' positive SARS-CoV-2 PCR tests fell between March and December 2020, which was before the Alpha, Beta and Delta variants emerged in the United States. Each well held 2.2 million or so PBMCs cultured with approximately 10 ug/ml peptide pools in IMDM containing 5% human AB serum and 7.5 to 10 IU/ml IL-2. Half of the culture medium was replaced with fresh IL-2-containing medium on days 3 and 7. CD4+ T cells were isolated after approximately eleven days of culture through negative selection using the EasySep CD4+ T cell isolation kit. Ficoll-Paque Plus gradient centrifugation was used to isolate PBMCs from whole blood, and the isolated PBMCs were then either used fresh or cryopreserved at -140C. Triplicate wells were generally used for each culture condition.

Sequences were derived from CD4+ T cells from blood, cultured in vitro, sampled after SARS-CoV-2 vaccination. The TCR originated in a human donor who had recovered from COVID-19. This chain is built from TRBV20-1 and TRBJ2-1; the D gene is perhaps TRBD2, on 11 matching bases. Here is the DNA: TGCAGTGCTTGGGGACAGGGGACTAGCGGAGAGCAGTTCTTC. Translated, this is CSAWGQGTSGEQFF.